This T cell receptor beta chain was documented in a study of OX40 agonist ivuxolimab in advanced cancers. V shed 2 bases and J shed 4 bases, with 10 bases lying between them. The V gene's germline CDR1 is SGHRS and CDR2 YFSETQ. The CDR3 sequence is 14 residues long. Here immunoSEQ multiplex PCR was the method, and the copy in TCRdb shows in-frame clones only, minus some. The sample consists of more than 65,000 clones, 88% of them appearing once. Sampling of blood occurred at baseline, cycle 4 day 1, and cycle 7 day 1. This material consisted of CD4+ or CD8+ T cells sorted from blood, taken in a trial of the OX40 agonist ivuxolimab. V usage is TRBV5-1 and J usage is TRBJ1-3; maybe TRBD1 (6 bases). This clonotype originated in an adult with an advanced solid tumor such as melanoma, head and neck, liver or kidney cancer. In DNA form, the CDR3 reads TGCGCCAGCAGCTTTCGGGGGGCCGGAAACACCATATATTTT. Translating it yields CASSFRGAGNTIYF.